This T cell receptor beta chain was captured by sequencing in a study of CD8+ T cells in alopecia areata. Isolated RNA was reverse transcribed into cDNA used as the sequencing template. Only in-frame clones appear in the TCRdb table, and some are missing; sequencing was by immunoSEQ multiplex PCR. Of about 140,000 clones listed, 40% to 65% are singletons. This CDR3 contains 14 residues. V was cut by 2 bases and J by 4 bases, with 11 bases left in between. Germline values: CDR1 KGHSH, CDR2 LQKENI. The chain joins TRBV18 to TRBJ1-2; D perhaps matches TRBD1 (6 bases). Sample: CD4+ T cells sorted from blood, taken at week 0. This receptor was taken from a human donor with alopecia areata. Written as DNA, the CDR3 is TGTGCCAGCTCACCAGGGCGGGACATCTATGGCTACACCTTC. This sequence encodes CASSPGRDIYGYTF.